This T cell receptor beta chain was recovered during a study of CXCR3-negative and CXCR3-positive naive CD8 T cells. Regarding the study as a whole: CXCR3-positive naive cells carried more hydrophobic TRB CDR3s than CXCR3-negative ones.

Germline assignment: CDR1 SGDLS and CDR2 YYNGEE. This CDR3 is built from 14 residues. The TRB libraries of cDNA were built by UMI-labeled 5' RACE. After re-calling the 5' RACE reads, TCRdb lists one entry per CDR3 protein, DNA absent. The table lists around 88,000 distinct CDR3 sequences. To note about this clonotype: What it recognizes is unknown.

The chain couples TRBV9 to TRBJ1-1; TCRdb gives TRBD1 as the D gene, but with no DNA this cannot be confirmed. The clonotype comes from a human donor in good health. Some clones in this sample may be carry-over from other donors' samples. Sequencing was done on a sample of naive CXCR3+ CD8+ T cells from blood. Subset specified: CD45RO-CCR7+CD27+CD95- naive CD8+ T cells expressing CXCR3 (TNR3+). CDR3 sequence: CASSVGGQSFEAFF.